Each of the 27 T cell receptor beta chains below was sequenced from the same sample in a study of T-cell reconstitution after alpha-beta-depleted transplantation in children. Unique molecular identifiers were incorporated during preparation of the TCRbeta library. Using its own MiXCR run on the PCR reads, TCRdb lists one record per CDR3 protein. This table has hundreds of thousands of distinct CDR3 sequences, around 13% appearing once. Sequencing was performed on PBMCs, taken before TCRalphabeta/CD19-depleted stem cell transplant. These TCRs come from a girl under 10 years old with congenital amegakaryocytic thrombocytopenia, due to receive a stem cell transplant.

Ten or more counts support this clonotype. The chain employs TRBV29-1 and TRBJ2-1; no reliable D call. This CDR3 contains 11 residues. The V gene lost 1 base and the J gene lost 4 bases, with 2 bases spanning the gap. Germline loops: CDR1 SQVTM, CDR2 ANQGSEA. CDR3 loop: CSVEVYNEQFF. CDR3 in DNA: TGCAGCGTTGAAGTTTACAATGAGCAGTTCTTC.

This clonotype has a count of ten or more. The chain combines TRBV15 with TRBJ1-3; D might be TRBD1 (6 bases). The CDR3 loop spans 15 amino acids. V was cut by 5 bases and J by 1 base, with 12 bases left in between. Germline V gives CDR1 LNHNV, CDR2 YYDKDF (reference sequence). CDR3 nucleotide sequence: TGTGCCACCAGCGCCCTACAGGGTTCTGGAAACACCATATATTTT. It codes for CATSALQGSGNTIYF.

The CDR3 sequence is CASWTSGTDTQYF. CDR3 nucleotide sequence: TGTGCCAGCTGGACTAGCGGGACCGATACGCAGTATTTT. The chain links TRBV28 to TRBJ2-3, with TRBD2 matching 12 bases. The ends lost 8 bases at V and 6 bases at J; junction bases unmatched: 3. CDR3 length equals 13 residues. CDR1 is MDHEN, CDR2 SYDVKM, per germline.

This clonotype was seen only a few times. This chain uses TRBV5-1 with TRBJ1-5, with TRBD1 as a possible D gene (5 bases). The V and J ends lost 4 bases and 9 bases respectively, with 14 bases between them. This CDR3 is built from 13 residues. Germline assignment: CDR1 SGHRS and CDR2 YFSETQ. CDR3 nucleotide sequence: TGCGCCAGCAGCCGGGACGTCAAAAGGCCCCAGCATTTT. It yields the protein CASSRDVKRPQHF.

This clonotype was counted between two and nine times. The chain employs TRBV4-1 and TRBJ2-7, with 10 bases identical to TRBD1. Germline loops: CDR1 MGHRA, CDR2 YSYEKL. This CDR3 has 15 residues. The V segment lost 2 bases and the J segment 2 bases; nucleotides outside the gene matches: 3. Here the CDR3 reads CASSQLGTGAYEQYF. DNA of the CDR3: TGCGCCAGCAGCCAACTCGGGACAGGGGCCTACGAGCAGTACTTC.

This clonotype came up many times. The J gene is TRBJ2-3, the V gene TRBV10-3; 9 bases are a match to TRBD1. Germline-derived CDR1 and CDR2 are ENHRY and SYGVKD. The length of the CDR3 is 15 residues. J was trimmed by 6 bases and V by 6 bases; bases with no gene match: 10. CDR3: CAIRDRDRVLDTQYF. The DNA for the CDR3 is TGTGCCATCAGGGACCGGGACAGGGTCTTGGATACGCAGTATTTT.

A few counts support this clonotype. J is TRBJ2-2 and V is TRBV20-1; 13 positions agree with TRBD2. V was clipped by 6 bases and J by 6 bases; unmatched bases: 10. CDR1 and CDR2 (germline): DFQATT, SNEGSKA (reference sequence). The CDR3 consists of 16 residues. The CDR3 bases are TGCAGTGCCCGCAGACTAGCGGGAGGCTATTCCGGGGAGCTGTTTTTT. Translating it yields CSARRLAGGYSGELFF.

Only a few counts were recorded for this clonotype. The CDR3 loop is CASSSVISAYEQYF. CDR3 nucleotide sequence: TGTGCCAGCAGTTCCGTTATCTCGGCCTACGAGCAGTACTTC. The J gene is TRBJ2-7, the V gene TRBV27; D remains ambiguous. From germline, CDR1 is MNHEY and CDR2 SMNVEV (reference sequence). The CDR3 totals 14 residues. Trimming removed 4 bases at V and 2 bases at J, with 12 bases between.

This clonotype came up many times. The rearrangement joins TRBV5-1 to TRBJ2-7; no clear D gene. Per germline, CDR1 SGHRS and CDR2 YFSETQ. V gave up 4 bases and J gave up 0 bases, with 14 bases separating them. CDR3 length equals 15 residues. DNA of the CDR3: TGCGCCAGCAGCATCGACCCAGGACGCTCCTACGAGCAGTACTTC. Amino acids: CASSIDPGRSYEQYF.

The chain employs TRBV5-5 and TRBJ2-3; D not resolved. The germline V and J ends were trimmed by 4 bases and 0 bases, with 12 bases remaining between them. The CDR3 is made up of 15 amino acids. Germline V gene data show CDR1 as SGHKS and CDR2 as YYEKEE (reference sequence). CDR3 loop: CASSPVFGSTDTQYF. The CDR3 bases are TGTGCCAGCAGCCCCGTATTCGGAAGCACAGATACGCAGTATTTT.

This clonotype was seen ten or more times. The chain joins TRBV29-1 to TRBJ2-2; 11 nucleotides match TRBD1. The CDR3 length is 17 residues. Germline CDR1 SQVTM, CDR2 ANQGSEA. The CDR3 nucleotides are TGCACCCTAACCACCAGGACAGGGGGCGACTATACCGGGGAGCTGTTTTTT. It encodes CTLTTRTGGDYTGELFF.

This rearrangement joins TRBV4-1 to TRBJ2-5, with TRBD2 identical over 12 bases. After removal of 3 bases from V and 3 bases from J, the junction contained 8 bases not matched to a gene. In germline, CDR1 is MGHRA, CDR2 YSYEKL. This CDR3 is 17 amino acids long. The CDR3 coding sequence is TGCGCCAGCAGCCAGCCCCGTCCTAGCGGGAGGGAAGAGACCCAGTACTTC. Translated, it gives CASSQPRPSGREETQYF.

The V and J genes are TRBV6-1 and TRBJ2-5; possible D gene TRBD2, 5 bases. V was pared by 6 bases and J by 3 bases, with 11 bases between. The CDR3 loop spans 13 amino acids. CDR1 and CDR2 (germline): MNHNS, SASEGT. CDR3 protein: CASSGISKETQYF. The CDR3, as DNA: TGTGCCAGCAGCGGGATTAGTAAAGAGACCCAGTACTTC.

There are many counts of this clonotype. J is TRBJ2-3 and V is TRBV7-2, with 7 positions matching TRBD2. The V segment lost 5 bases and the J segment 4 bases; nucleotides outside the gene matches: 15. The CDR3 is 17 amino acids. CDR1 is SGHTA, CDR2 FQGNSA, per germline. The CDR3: CASSLGGSGLGPDTQYF. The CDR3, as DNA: TGTGCCAGCAGCCTGGGTGGTAGCGGGTTAGGCCCAGATACGCAGTATTTT.

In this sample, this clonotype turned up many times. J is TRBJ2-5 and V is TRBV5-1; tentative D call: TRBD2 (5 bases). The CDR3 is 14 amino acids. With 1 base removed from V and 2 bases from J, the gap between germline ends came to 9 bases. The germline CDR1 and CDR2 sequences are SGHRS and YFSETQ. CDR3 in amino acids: CASSLRGEQETQYF. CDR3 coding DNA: TGCGCCAGCAGCTTGCGGGGAGAACAAGAGACCCAGTACTTC.

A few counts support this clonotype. CDR3 amino acids: CASSQDPSGAYEQYF. The CDR3 DNA is TGCGCCAGCAGCCAAGATCCTAGCGGGGCCTACGAGCAGTACTTC. V is TRBV4-1 and J is TRBJ2-7, with 9 bases aligning to TRBD2. The J segment lost 2 bases and the V segment lost 0 bases, leaving 2 bases of the junction unmatched. From germline, CDR1 is MGHRA and CDR2 YSYEKL. The CDR3 contains 15 residues.

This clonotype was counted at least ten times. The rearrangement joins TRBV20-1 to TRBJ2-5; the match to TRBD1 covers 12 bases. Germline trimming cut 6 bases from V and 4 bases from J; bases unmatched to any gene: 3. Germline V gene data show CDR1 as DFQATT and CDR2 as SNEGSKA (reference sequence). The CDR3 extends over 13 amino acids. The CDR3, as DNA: TGCAGTGCGAGGGACAGGGGGCGAGAGACCCAGTACTTC. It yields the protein CSARDRGRETQYF.

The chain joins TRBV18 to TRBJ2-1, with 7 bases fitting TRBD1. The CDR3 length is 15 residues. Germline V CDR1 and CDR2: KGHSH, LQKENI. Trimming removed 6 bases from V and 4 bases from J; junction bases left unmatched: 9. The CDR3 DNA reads TGTGCCAGCTCCTATGCGACAGGGCCGTACAATGAGCAGTTCTTC. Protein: CASSYATGPYNEQFF.

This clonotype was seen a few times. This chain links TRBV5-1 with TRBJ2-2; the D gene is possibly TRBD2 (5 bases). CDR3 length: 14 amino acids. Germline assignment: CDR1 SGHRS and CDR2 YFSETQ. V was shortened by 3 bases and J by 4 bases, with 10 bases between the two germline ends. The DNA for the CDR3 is TGCGCCAGCAGCTCCCGAGGGATCACCGGGGAGCTGTTTTTT. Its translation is CASSSRGITGELFF. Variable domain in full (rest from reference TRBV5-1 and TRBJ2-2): KAGVTQTPRYLIKTRGQQVTLSCSPISGHRSVSWYQQTPGQGLQFLFEYFSETQRNKGNFPGRFSGRQFSNSRSEMNVSTLELGDSALYLCASSSRGITGELFFGEGSRLTVL.

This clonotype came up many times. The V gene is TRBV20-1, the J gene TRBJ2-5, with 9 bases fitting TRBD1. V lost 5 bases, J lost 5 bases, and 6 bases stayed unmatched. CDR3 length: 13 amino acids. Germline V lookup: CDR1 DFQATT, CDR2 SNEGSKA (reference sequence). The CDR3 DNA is TGCAGTGCTCTGGGACAGGGAGGCGAGACCCAGTACTTC. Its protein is CSALGQGGETQYF.

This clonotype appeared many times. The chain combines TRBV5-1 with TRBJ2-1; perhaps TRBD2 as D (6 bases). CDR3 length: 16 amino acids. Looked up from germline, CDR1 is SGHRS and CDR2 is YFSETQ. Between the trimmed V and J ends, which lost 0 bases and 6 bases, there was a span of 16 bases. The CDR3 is CASSLGDSFRGNEQFF. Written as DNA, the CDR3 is TGCGCCAGCAGCTTGGGGGACTCATTTAGGGGCAATGAGCAGTTCTTC.

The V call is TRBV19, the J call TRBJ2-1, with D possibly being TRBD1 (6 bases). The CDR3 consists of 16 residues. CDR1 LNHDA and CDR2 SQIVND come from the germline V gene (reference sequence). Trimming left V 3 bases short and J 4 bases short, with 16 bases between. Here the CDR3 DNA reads TGTGCCAGTAGTATGGAGTGGCAGGGGATATACAATGAGCAGTTCTTC. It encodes CASSMEWQGIYNEQFF.

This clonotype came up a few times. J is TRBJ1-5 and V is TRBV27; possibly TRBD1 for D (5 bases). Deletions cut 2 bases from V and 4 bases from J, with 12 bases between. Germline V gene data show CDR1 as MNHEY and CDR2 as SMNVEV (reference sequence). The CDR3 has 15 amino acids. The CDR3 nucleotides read TGTGCCAGCAGTTTAGGGACGGGGGTTAATCAGCCCCAGCATTTT. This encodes CASSLGTGVNQPQHF.

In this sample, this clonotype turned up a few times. The CDR3 coding sequence is TGTGCCAGCGGTAAAGCCACAGATACGCAGTATTTT. Protein: CASGKATDTQYF. The chain recombines TRBV12-3 or TRBV12-4 with TRBJ2-3, with D hard to call. Trimming left V 8 bases short and J 2 bases short, with 8 bases between. The CDR3 totals 12 residues.

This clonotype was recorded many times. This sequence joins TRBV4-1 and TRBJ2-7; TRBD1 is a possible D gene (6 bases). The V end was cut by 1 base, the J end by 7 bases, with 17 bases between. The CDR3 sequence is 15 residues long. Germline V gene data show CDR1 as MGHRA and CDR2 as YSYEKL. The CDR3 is CASSQVIQGSGEQYF. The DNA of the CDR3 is TGCGCCAGCAGCCAAGTGATACAGGGCTCGGGAGAGCAGTACTTC.

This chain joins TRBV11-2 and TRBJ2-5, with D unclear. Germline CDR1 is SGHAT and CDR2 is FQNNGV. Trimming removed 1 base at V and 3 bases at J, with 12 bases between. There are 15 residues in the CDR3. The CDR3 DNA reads TGTGCCAGCAGCTTAGCTAGGACGCCCGAAGAGACCCAGTACTTC. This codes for CASSLARTPEETQYF.

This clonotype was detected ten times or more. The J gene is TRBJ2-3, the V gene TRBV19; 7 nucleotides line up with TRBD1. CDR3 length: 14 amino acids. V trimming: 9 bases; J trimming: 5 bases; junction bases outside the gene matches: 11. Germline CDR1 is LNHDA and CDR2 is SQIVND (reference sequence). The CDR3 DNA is TGTGCCAGCACCCACATATACAGGGGAGATACGCAGTATTTT. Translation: CASTHIYRGDTQYF.